The 32 T cell receptor beta chains below all came from one sample that was sequenced in a study of radiotherapy plus CTLA-4 blockade in lung cancer. Clones were read by immunoSEQ multiplex PCR, and TCRdb kept only the in-frame ones, dropping some. The repertoire holds more than 50,000 clones, with around 77% as singletons. Here the sequenced sample was peripheral blood, taken from a patient treated with radiotherapy plus ipilimumab. The receptor set was obtained from a human donor with non-small cell lung cancer who had a complete response to radiotherapy plus ipilimumab.

CDR3 coding DNA: TGCGCCAGCAGCCAAGGGAGGGCCAGGACTAGCACAGATACGCAGTATTTT. Protein sequence: CASSQGRARTSTDTQYF. The rearrangement uses TRBV4-1 and TRBJ2-3; a weak D match, TRBD2 (6 bases). The CDR3 consists of 17 residues. Trimming cost V 1 base and J 0 bases, with 14 bases left between them. Germline V gene sequence: CDR1 MGHRA, CDR2 YSYEKL.

This chain joins TRBV28 and TRBJ1-2; 9 bases fit TRBD1. V lost 6 bases and J lost 4; bases outside the gene matches: 6. The germline gives CDR1 MDHEN, CDR2 SYDVKM. The CDR3 length is 14 residues. The CDR3 here is CASSEGQGSYGYTF. In DNA, the CDR3 is TGTGCCAGCAGCGAAGGACAGGGGAGCTATGGCTACACCTTC.

This rearrangement joins TRBV25-1 to TRBJ1-3, with D hard to call. The V gene lost 1 base and the J gene lost 0 bases, with 13 bases spanning the gap. Germline V gives CDR1 MGHDK, CDR2 SYGVNS. CDR3 length equals 17 residues. The CDR3 DNA reads TGTGCCAGCAGTGAATCGCGGTTCACTGGCTCTGGAAACACCATATATTTT. Translating it yields CASSESRFTGSGNTIYF.

The V call is TRBV5-4, the J call TRBJ2-7; D is undetermined. This CDR3 is built from 13 residues. Per germline, CDR1 SGHNT and CDR2 YYREEE (reference sequence). Deletions cut 0 bases from V and 3 bases from J, with 7 bases between. The CDR3 loop reads CASSLGSHYEQYF. CDR3 in DNA: TGTGCCAGCAGCTTGGGGAGCCACTACGAGCAGTACTTC.

CDR3: CASSQERGAYSPLHF. The CDR3 DNA follows: TGTGCCAGCAGCCAAGAGCGGGGGGCTTATTCACCCCTCCACTTT. V usage is TRBV14 and J usage is TRBJ1-6; TRBD1 is a possible D gene (6 bases). Germline V gene sequence: CDR1 SGHDN, CDR2 FVKESK. The CDR3 sequence is 15 residues long. Deletions cut 0 bases from V and 8 bases from J, with 11 bases between.

This chain joins TRBV25-1 and TRBJ1-2; perhaps TRBD1 as D (6 bases). This CDR3 has 11 amino acids. Germline V gene sequence: CDR1 MGHDK, CDR2 SYGVNS. Trimming stripped 6 bases from V and 9 bases from J, with 11 bases between. CDR3 sequence reads: CASSWDTSYTF. The CDR3 nucleotides are TGTGCCAGCAGCTGGGACACCAGCTACACCTTC.

CDR3 protein: CASSELSGYEQYF. The DNA of the CDR3 is TGCGCCAGCAGTGAATTATCGGGGTACGAGCAGTACTTC. The genes are TRBV10-2 and TRBJ2-7; D perhaps matches TRBD2 (5 bases). The length of the CDR3 is 13 residues. The V end lost 3 bases, the J end lost 4 bases, and 10 bases lay between the germline ends. CDR1 and CDR2 (germline): WSHSY, SAAADI.

This rearrangement joins TRBV19 to TRBJ2-3; D is possibly TRBD1 (6 bases). Trimming took off 5 bases at V and 3 bases at J, with 9 bases between the two ends. Germline V gives CDR1 LNHDA, CDR2 SQIVND (reference sequence). The CDR3 consists of 13 residues. The CDR3 spells CASSPTGTDTQYF. The DNA for the CDR3 is TGTGCCAGTAGTCCCACAGGGACAGATACGCAGTATTTT.

This chain uses TRBV23-1 with TRBJ2-7; D is perhaps TRBD2 (6 bases). TRBV23-1 is sorted into the ORF group, with uncertain function. The CDR3 sequence is 17 residues long. V lost 6 bases and J lost 0, with 21 bases in between. The CDR3 DNA reads as TGCGCCAGCAGCCAAAGAGGAGGGCAGAAGTCCTCCTACGAGCAGTACTTC. As protein: CASSQRGGQKSSYEQYF.

The chain couples TRBV19 to TRBJ2-1; 9 bases map to TRBD2. This CDR3 has 17 amino acids. Germline trimming cut 4 bases from V and 6 bases from J; bases unmatched to any gene: 13. Germline V lookup: CDR1 LNHDA, CDR2 SQIVND (reference sequence). For the CDR3, the DNA is TGTGCCAGTAGTAAAGCGGGGGCGGGAGGGCCGTTCAATGAGCAGTTCTTC. Its translation is CASSKAGAGGPFNEQFF.

The genes are TRBV5-1 and TRBJ1-5; unclear D gene. CDR1 and CDR2 (germline): SGHRS, YFSETQ. The V end lost 4 bases, the J end lost 8 bases, and 7 bases lay between the germline ends. The CDR3 totals 11 residues. In DNA form, the CDR3 reads TGCGCCAGCAGCGGGAGGAAGCCCCAGCATTTT. It specifies CASSGRKPQHF.

This clone was detected only a few times. The gene calls are TRBV4-1 and TRBJ1-2, with D possibly TRBD1 on 5 matching bases. Trimming removed 0 bases from V and 5 bases from J, with 16 bases in between. The CDR3 runs to 16 residues. The germline V gene encodes CDR1 MGHRA and CDR2 YSYEKL. The CDR3 sequence: CASSQDFALGGYGYTF. The CDR3 nucleotides read TGCGCCAGCAGCCAAGATTTTGCGCTGGGGGGGTATGGCTACACCTTC.

The V gene is TRBV6-6, the J gene TRBJ1-6; D gene ambiguous. CDR3 length: 13 amino acids. Germline CDR1 and CDR2: MNHNY and SVGAGI (reference sequence). Trimming stripped 4 bases from V and 6 bases from J, with 7 bases between. CDR3 in amino acids: CASSSALNSPLHF. The CDR3 DNA is TGTGCCAGCAGTTCCGCGCTTAATTCACCCCTCCACTTT.

The sample holds a few counts of this clone. V gene TRBV10-3 combines with J gene TRBJ2-7; tentatively, D is TRBD2 (6 bases). Germline V gene lookup returns CDR1 ENHRY and CDR2 SYGVKD. V was cut by 4 bases and J by 4 bases, with 8 bases left in between. The CDR3 runs to 12 residues. Written as DNA, the CDR3 is TGTGCCATCAGTGCCGCGGGGTACGAGCAGTACTTC. This codes for CAISAAGYEQYF.

The chain links TRBV19 to TRBJ2-2; possibly TRBD2 for D (6 bases). The germline V gene has CDR1 LNHDA and CDR2 SQIVND (reference sequence). There are 14 residues in the CDR3. Trimming shortened V by 4 bases and J by 8 bases, and 14 bases separated the two germline ends. The CDR3 nucleotides are TGTGCCAGTAGTACGGGGGAGACTGCTGGGGAGCTGTTTTTT. It yields the protein CASSTGETAGELFF. The variable domain in full, completed from reference TRBV19 and TRBJ2-2, reads DGGITQSPKYLFRKEGQNVTLSCEQNLNHDAMYWYRQDPGQGLRLIYYSQIVNDFQKGDIAEGYSVSREKKESFPLTVTSAQKNPTAFYLCASSTGETAGELFFGEGSRLTVL.

This clone appeared a few times. The rearrangement links TRBV19 to TRBJ2-1; TRBD1 is a possible D gene (7 bases). The germline V gene has CDR1 LNHDA and CDR2 SQIVND (reference sequence). V was trimmed by 3 bases and J by 9 bases, leaving 15 bases between them. The CDR3 loop spans 14 amino acids. The CDR3 reads CASSISAGGGEQFF. The DNA for the CDR3 is TGTGCCAGTAGTATTTCGGCAGGGGGAGGTGAGCAGTTCTTC.

This rearrangement joins TRBV6-6 to TRBJ2-7, with 7 nucleotides matching TRBD2. The V gene end was trimmed by 6 bases and the J gene end by 0 bases; junction bases not matched to a gene: 8. The germline CDR1 and CDR2 sequences are MNHNY and SVGAGI (reference sequence). The CDR3 runs 15 residues. This CDR3 reads CASSPPRTSSYEQYF. CDR3 coding DNA: TGTGCCAGCAGCCCCCCTCGGACTAGCTCCTACGAGCAGTACTTC.

In the case of this clone: Other DNA sequences of this sample code for an identical CDR3. V usage is TRBV6-5 and J usage is TRBJ1-1; 10 bases map to TRBD1. V trimming: 6 bases; J trimming: 4 bases; junction bases outside the gene matches: 5. CDR3 length: 14 amino acids. Germline values: CDR1 MNHEY, CDR2 SVGAGI. The CDR3 DNA reads TGTGCCAGCAGGAGGGACAGGGGACGCACTGAAGCTTTCTTT. It encodes CASRRDRGRTEAFF.

This clone has only a few counts. The chain links TRBV29-1 to TRBJ1-4; possibly TRBD1 for D (6 bases). The CDR3 runs 11 residues. V was clipped by 3 bases and J by 11 bases, with 10 bases between them. The germline V gene encodes CDR1 SQVTM and CDR2 ANQGSEA. CDR3 DNA sequence: TGCAGCGTTGATGGGGGCAAGAAACTGTTTTTT. As protein: CSVDGGKKLFF. The full variable domain, rest sourced from reference TRBV29-1 and TRBJ1-4, is SAVISQKPSRDICQRGTSLTIQCQVDSQVTMMFWYRQQPGQSLTLIATANQGSEATYESGFVIDKFPISRPNLTFSTLTVSNMSPEDSSIYLCSVDGGKKLFFGSGTQLSVL.

This chain connects TRBV5-8 to TRBJ2-7, with D perhaps matching TRBD1 (5 bases). Trimming took off 3 bases at V and 6 bases at J, with 10 bases between the two ends. This CDR3 spans 12 amino acids. The germline gives CDR1 SGHTS, CDR2 YDEGEE. The CDR3 sequence: CASSSRRVEQYF. The DNA of the CDR3 is TGTGCCAGCAGCTCGCGCAGGGTCGAGCAGTACTTC.

J is TRBJ2-3 and V is TRBV19, with a tentative D call TRBD2 (5 bases). Germline-derived CDR1 and CDR2 are LNHDA and SQIVND (reference sequence). Trimming removed 3 bases at V and 1 base at J, with 11 bases between. This CDR3 has 15 amino acids. CDR3 sequence: CASSIGGPRTDTQYF. The DNA for the CDR3 is TGTGCCAGTAGTATTGGCGGGCCCCGCACAGATACGCAGTATTTT. Based on the CDR3 plus reference TRBV19 and TRBJ2-3, the full variable domain is DGGITQSPKYLFRKEGQNVTLSCEQNLNHDAMYWYRQDPGQGLRLIYYSQIVNDFQKGDIAEGYSVSREKKESFPLTVTSAQKNPTAFYLCASSIGGPRTDTQYFGPGTRLTVL.

The V call is TRBV5-1, the J call TRBJ1-1; 11 bases agree with TRBD1. V shed 7 bases, J shed 4 bases, and the junction held 6 bases outside the gene matches. Germline CDR1 SGHRS, CDR2 YFSETQ. This CDR3 is built from 14 residues. CDR3 loop: CASGRDRGSTEAFF. The CDR3 DNA reads TGCGCCAGCGGCCGGGACAGGGGGAGCACTGAAGCTTTCTTT.

The chain links TRBV25-1 to TRBJ1-1, with D perhaps TRBD1 (6 bases). In germline, CDR1 is MGHDK, CDR2 SYGVNS. The CDR3 length is 15 residues. V dropped 6 bases and J dropped 4 bases, with 18 bases sitting between them. The CDR3: CASRQGYLFSTEAFF. In DNA, the CDR3 is TGTGCCAGCAGGCAGGGGTATCTATTCAGCACTGAAGCTTTCTTT.

This clone was found a few times. The chain links TRBV19 to TRBJ1-5; possibly TRBD1 for D (6 bases). The germline gives CDR1 LNHDA, CDR2 SQIVND (reference sequence). The CDR3 runs to 16 residues. Trimming stripped 8 bases from V and 1 base from J, with 18 bases between. CDR3 residues: CASQTLQGISNQPQHF. CDR3 coding DNA: TGTGCCAGTCAGACCTTACAGGGTATCAGCAATCAGCCCCAGCATTTT.

The V call is TRBV6-5, the J call TRBJ2-5; possibly TRBD2 for D (5 bases). This CDR3 has 16 residues. Trimming removed 0 bases from V and 4 bases from J, with 15 bases in between. Per the germline V gene, CDR1 is MNHEY and CDR2 is SVGAGI. The CDR3 nucleotides are TGTGCCAGCAGTTACTCCGCCGGGATCCCTATAGAGACCCAGTACTTC. Translated, it gives CASSYSAGIPIETQYF.

This clone was detected ten times or more. The rearrangement joins TRBV10-3 to TRBJ1-2; 7 nucleotides match TRBD1. J gave up 7 bases and V 6 bases, and 8 bases lay outside the gene matches. CDR1 ENHRY and CDR2 SYGVKD come from the germline V gene. This CDR3 is 13 amino acids long. CDR3 nucleotides: TGTGCCATCAGGGGGACAGAGAGCTCTGGCTACACCTTC. Its translation: CAIRGTESSGYTF.

The chain carries TRBV5-4 and TRBJ2-2; no clear D gene. The CDR3 spans 12 residues. Per the germline V gene, CDR1 is SGHNT and CDR2 is YYREEE (reference sequence). Trimming shortened V by 2 bases and J by 6 bases, and 5 bases separated the two germline ends. CDR3 DNA sequence: TGTGCCAGCAGCTTAGGAGCCGGGGAGCTGTTTTTT. This sequence encodes CASSLGAGELFF.

The CDR3 DNA is TGTGCCAGCAGCATTACAGGCCCTGGTTCATTCTCCTATAATTCACCCCTCCACTTT. Translation: CASSITGPGSFSYNSPLHF. The chain has TRBV5-6 and TRBJ1-6, with D maybe TRBD1 (5 bases). The germline V and J ends were trimmed by 4 bases and 0 bases, with 20 bases remaining between them. This CDR3 is built from 19 residues. Germline values: CDR1 SGHDT, CDR2 YYEEEE.

The sample holds a few counts of this clone. The chain joins TRBV12-5 to TRBJ1-6; D not certain. This CDR3 is 14 amino acids long. V lost 4 bases and J 7 bases, leaving 11 bases between the germline ends. Germline-derived CDR1 and CDR2 are LGHNT and FRNRAP. CDR3 DNA: TGTGCTAGTGGTTATCCGGGATGGAATTCACCCCTCCACTTT. This sequence encodes CASGYPGWNSPLHF. The full variable domain, rest sourced from reference TRBV12-5 and TRBJ1-6, is DARVTQTPRHKVTEMGQEVTMRCQPILGHNTVFWYRQTMMQGLELLAYFRNRAPLDDSGMPKDRFSAEMPDATLATLKIQPSEPRDSAVYFCASGYPGWNSPLHFGNGTRLTVT.

In this sample, this clone turned up once. Written as DNA, the CDR3 is TGTGCCAGTCGTAGCGGGGGCAGCTCCTACAATGAGCAGTTCTTC. It encodes CASRSGGSSYNEQFF. The V and J genes are TRBV6-1 and TRBJ2-1, with 9 bases lining up with TRBD2. Germline loops: CDR1 MNHNS, CDR2 SASEGT. J was trimmed by 0 bases and V by 9 bases; bases with no gene match: 6. This CDR3 contains 15 residues.

V gene TRBV18 combines with J gene TRBJ2-3; 10 bases fit TRBD2. V lost 1 base and J lost 4; bases outside the gene matches: 5. Germline V gene data show CDR1 as KGHSH and CDR2 as LQKENI. CDR3 size: 16 residues. The CDR3 loop is CASSPQPSGRADTQYF. For the CDR3, the DNA is TGTGCCAGCTCACCACAGCCTAGCGGGAGAGCAGATACGCAGTATTTT.

V is TRBV5-1 and J is TRBJ2-7, with D tentatively TRBD2 (5 bases). The CDR3 has 14 amino acids. Germline V gene data show CDR1 as SGHRS and CDR2 as YFSETQ. The germline V and J ends were trimmed by 2 bases and 7 bases, with 16 bases remaining between them. This chain's CDR3 is CASSFGSDSREQYF. Written as DNA, the CDR3 is TGCGCCAGCAGCTTTGGTTCGGACTCGAGGGAGCAGTACTTC.